The 19 T cell receptor beta chains below were found in one sample sequenced in a study of T cell repertoires in cytomegalovirus infection. A single record per CDR3 protein comes from TCRdb applying MiXCR to the reads. The table lists fewer than 250,000 distinct CDR3 sequences, approximately 13% of them singletons. Sequencing was carried out using PBMCs. These receptors all come from a human donor in good health (CMV status not recorded). Some clones in this sample may be carry-over from other donors' samples.

The chain joins TRBV7-1 to TRBJ2-6; D not resolved. TRBV7-1 falls under the ORF class, with uncertain function. The CDR3 has 13 residues. Deletions cut 5 bases from V and 10 bases from J, with 12 bases between. In DNA, the CDR3 is TGTGCCAGCAGCCACCGGGCTGTGAACGTCCTGACTTTC. It is translated as CASSHRAVNVLTF.

V usage is TRBV5-1 and J usage is TRBJ1-1; D may be TRBD1 (6 bases). The V gene lost 2 bases and the J gene lost 1 base, with 9 bases spanning the gap. CDR3 size: 14 residues. The germline gives CDR1 SGHRS, CDR2 YFSETQ. CDR3 coding DNA: TGCGCCAGCAGCTTACGGACAGCGAACACTGAAGCTTTCTTT. It specifies CASSLRTANTEAFF.

This clonotype was detected many times. The J gene is TRBJ1-2, the V gene TRBV7-2, with D possibly matching TRBD1 (5 bases). Between the trimmed V and J ends, which lost 2 bases and 7 bases, there was a span of 11 bases. The germline V gene has CDR1 SGHTA and CDR2 FQGNSA. The CDR3 extends over 13 amino acids. The CDR3 DNA is TGTGCCAGCAGCTTACAGGGTCCCTTTGGCTACACCTTC. Its translation: CASSLQGPFGYTF.

This clonotype occurred many times. CDR3 residues: CASRDGLAGTGELFF. CDR3 sequence (DNA): TGTGCCAGCAGGGACGGACTAGCCGGCACCGGGGAGCTGTTTTTT. The chain combines TRBV6-1 with TRBJ2-2, with 8 bases fitting TRBD2. Germline loops: CDR1 MNHNS, CDR2 SASEGT. The V gene end was trimmed by 6 bases and the J gene end by 4 bases; junction bases not matched to a gene: 7. The CDR3 is 15 amino acids.

Many counts were recorded for this clonotype. The chain has TRBV11-1 and TRBJ2-1; TRBD1 matches at 8 bases. V was pared by 5 bases and J by 3 bases, with 6 bases of the junction left unmatched. This CDR3 contains 15 residues. Germline lookup yields CDR1 SGHAT and CDR2 FQDESV (reference sequence). CDR3 in DNA: TGTGCCAGCAGCAAACAGGGGGAAGTCTACAATGAGCAGTTCTTC. Protein: CASSKQGEVYNEQFF.

V gene TRBV19 combines with J gene TRBJ1-1; D might be TRBD1 (6 bases). There are 16 residues in the CDR3. CDR1 LNHDA and CDR2 SQIVND come from the germline V gene (reference sequence). V lost 6 bases to trimming and J lost 4 bases, with 21 bases between them. This CDR3 reads CASRPHLGGSGTEAFF. CDR3 sequence (DNA): TGTGCCAGTAGACCACACTTAGGGGGGTCGGGCACTGAAGCTTTCTTT.

This clonotype was picked up many times. The chain carries TRBV6-1 and TRBJ2-7; D is unclear. This CDR3 region has 15 residues. CDR1 MNHNS and CDR2 SASEGT come from the germline V gene. Trimming took 1 base from V and 1 from J, leaving 11 bases between them. The CDR3 DNA reads as TGTGCCAGCAGTGAAGGGAATAGCCGATCCTACGAGCAGTACTTC. Translation gives CASSEGNSRSYEQYF.

This clonotype was seen many times. The CDR3 coding sequence is TGCAGTGCTGACACCGCGGGAACGCAGTATTTT. It translates to CSADTAGTQYF. This chain connects TRBV20-1 to TRBJ2-3; TRBD2 might be the D (6 bases). CDR3 length: 11 residues. Trimming left V 5 bases short and J 9 bases short, with 12 bases between. Per the germline V gene, CDR1 is DFQATT and CDR2 is SNEGSKA (reference sequence).

Many counts were recorded for this clonotype. CDR3 sequence (DNA): TGTGCCAGCAGCTGGACAGATCCCACAGATACGCAGTATTTT. It encodes CASSWTDPTDTQYF. The chain links TRBV7-2 to TRBJ2-3, with D maybe TRBD1 (6 bases). The V gene lost 4 bases and the J gene lost 2 bases, with 10 bases spanning the gap. Per the germline V gene, CDR1 is SGHTA and CDR2 is FQGNSA. The CDR3 consists of 14 residues.

This clonotype was counted only a few times. V usage is TRBV28 and J usage is TRBJ1-2, with 10 bases aligning to TRBD1. From germline, CDR1 is MDHEN and CDR2 SYDVKM. The CDR3 runs to 15 residues. Trimming at V came to 5 bases and at J to 4 bases, leaving 7 bases not matched to a gene. CDR3 loop: CASSVTGGLGYGYTF. In nucleotides, the CDR3 is TGTGCCAGCAGTGTGACAGGGGGCCTTGGCTATGGCTACACCTTC.

The table lists this clonotype with many counts. The junction departs from the called germline gene at one end, perhaps through a read error. The rearrangement joins TRBV7-2 to TRBJ1-2; D unclear. The CDR3 runs 12 residues. The germline V gene has CDR1 SGHTA and CDR2 FQGNSA. CDR3 in DNA: TGTGCCAGCAGCTCAGACGTGGGCTATGCTCGCTTC. Protein sequence: CASSSDVGYARF.

The chain recombines TRBV6-6 with TRBJ2-1, with 9 bases lining up with TRBD1. In germline, CDR1 is MNHNY, CDR2 SVGAGI (reference sequence). There are 17 residues in the CDR3. V shed 5 bases, J shed 0 bases, and the junction held 8 bases outside the gene matches. The CDR3 coding sequence is TGTGCCAGCAGTATCCTAACGACAGGGGGCTCCTACAATGAGCAGTTCTTC. Translating it yields CASSILTTGGSYNEQFF.

This clonotype was recorded many times. V usage is TRBV7-2 and J usage is TRBJ1-1, with a tentative D call TRBD1 (5 bases). This CDR3 contains 13 residues. The germline CDR1 and CDR2 sequences are SGHTA and FQGNSA. V was shortened by 5 bases and J by 7 bases, with 14 bases between the two germline ends. The CDR3 is CASSLLRGGEAFF. CDR3 coding DNA: TGTGCCAGCAGCCTCCTCCGTGGGGGTGAAGCTTTCTTT.

This clonotype appeared many times. This chain links TRBV7-9 with TRBJ2-5, with D perhaps TRBD1 (6 bases). Between the trimmed V and J ends, which lost 3 bases and 2 bases, there was a span of 22 bases. The CDR3 is made up of 18 amino acids. Germline CDR1 reads SEHNR; CDR2 reads FQNEAQ (reference sequence). CDR3 nucleotide sequence: TGTGCCAGCAGCTTCCAAAATGCCGGGACAATTTTTCAAGAGACCCAGTACTTC. Protein product: CASSFQNAGTIFQETQYF.

The chain has TRBV12-3 or TRBV12-4 and TRBJ2-3, with D possibly matching TRBD2 (7 bases). The V and J ends lost 3 bases and 0 bases respectively, with 10 bases between them. This CDR3 region has 15 residues. Here the CDR3 DNA reads TGTGCCAGCAGTTTCGAGGGGGGGAGCACAGATACGCAGTATTTT. Translation gives CASSFEGGSTDTQYF.

The sample holds a few counts of this clonotype. V usage is TRBV11-2 and J usage is TRBJ2-2; TRBD2 matches 8 bases. CDR1 is SGHAT, CDR2 FQNNGV, per germline. This CDR3 has 17 residues. The V and J ends lost 6 bases and 5 bases, in that order; junction bases with no gene match: 14. DNA for the CDR3: TGTGCCAGCAGGCGCGCGAGTAGCGGGGTATTGACCGGGGAGCTGTTTTTT. Amino acid sequence: CASRRASSGVLTGELFF. The entire variable domain, with the rest obtained from reference TRBV11-2 and TRBJ2-2, is as follows: EAGVAQSPRYKIIEKRQSVAFWCNPISGHATLYWYQQILGQGPKLLIQFQNNGVVDDSQLPKDRFSAERLKGVDSTLKIQPAKLEDSAVYLCASRRASSGVLTGELFFGEGSRLTVL.

This clonotype has more than one count but fewer than ten. The gene calls are TRBV5-4 and TRBJ2-7, with D perhaps matching TRBD1 (6 bases). Deletions cut 4 bases from V and 7 bases from J, with 12 bases between. The V gene's germline CDR1 is SGHNT and CDR2 YYREEE (reference sequence). This CDR3 comprises 12 residues. Here the CDR3 DNA reads TGTGCCAGCAGCCTAGCCACAGGGGAGCAGTACTTC. It specifies CASSLATGEQYF. The variable domain in full, with the rest retrieved from reference TRBV5-4 and TRBJ2-7, is ETGVTQSPTHLIKTRGQQVTLRCSSQSGHNTVSWYQQALGQGPQFIFQYYREEENGRGNFPPRFSGLQFPNYSSELNVNALELDDSALYLCASSLATGEQYFGPGTRLTVT.

This clonotype was detected many times. The J gene is TRBJ2-7, the V gene TRBV28; a possible D gene is TRBD2 (6 bases). Germline CDR1 and CDR2: MDHEN and SYDVKM. This CDR3 contains 13 residues. Trimming took 4 bases from V and 3 from J, leaving 10 bases between them. The CDR3 coding sequence is TGTGCCAGCAGTTGGGGGGAAAGCTACGAGCAGTACTTC. Translating it yields CASSWGESYEQYF.

This clonotype came up many times. J is TRBJ2-1 and V is TRBV6-2 or TRBV6-3; D is possibly TRBD2 (6 bases). The ends were cut back, 6 bases at V and 9 bases at J, with 18 bases in the middle. The germline CDR1 and CDR2 sequences are MNHEY and SVGEGT. The CDR3 length is 14 residues. The CDR3 nucleotides read TGTGCCAGCAGCCCCCCGAGACTAGGTGGTGAGCAGTTCTTC. This sequence encodes CASSPPRLGGEQFF.